One and the same sample provided the 2 T cell receptor beta chains below, sequenced in a study of blood T cell repertoires in COVID-19. Clones were read by immunoSEQ multiplex PCR, and TCRdb kept only the in-frame ones, dropping some. The data contain about 60,000 clones, approximately 89% of them singletons. Sequenced input: peripheral blood. These receptors were collected from a human donor in a cohort sampled during active COVID-19.

The chain recombines TRBV20-1 with TRBJ2-7, with 10 nucleotides matching TRBD2. The V gene's germline CDR1 is DFQATT and CDR2 SNEGSKA (reference sequence). V was clipped by 3 bases and J by 3 bases; unmatched bases: 5. This CDR3 comprises 14 residues. The CDR3 spells CSASILAGYYEQYF. The CDR3 coding sequence is TGCAGTGCTAGTATACTAGCGGGATACTACGAGCAGTACTTC.

The CDR3 nucleotides read TGTGCCAGCAGACGAGAACTAGCTATCAATGAGCAGTTCTTC. Protein: CASRRELAINEQFF. This chain connects TRBV28 to TRBJ2-1; a weak D match, TRBD2 (6 bases). Trimming took off 6 bases at V and 6 bases at J, with 15 bases between the two ends. The CDR3 spans 14 residues. The germline V gene has CDR1 MDHEN and CDR2 SYDVKM. The entire variable domain, with the rest obtained from reference TRBV28 and TRBJ2-1, is as follows: DVKVTQSSRYLVKRTGEKVFLECVQDMDHENMFWYRQDPGLGLRLIYFSYDVKMKEKGDIPEGYSVSREKKERFSLILESASTNQTSMYLCASRRELAINEQFFGPGTRLTVL.